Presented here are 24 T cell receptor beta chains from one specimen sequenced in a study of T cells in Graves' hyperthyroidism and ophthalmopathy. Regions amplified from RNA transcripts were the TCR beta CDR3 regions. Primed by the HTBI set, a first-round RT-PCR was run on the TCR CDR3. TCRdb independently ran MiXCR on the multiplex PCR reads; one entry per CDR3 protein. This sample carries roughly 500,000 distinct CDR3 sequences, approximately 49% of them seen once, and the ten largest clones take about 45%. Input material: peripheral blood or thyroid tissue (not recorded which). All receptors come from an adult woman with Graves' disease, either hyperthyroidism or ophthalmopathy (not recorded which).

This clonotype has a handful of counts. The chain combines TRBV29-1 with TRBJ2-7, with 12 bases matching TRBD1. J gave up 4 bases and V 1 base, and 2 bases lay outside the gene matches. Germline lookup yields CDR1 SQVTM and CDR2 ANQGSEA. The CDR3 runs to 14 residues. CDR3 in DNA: TGCAGCGTTGAAGGGGACAGGGGGCGATACGAGCAGTACTTC. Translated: CSVEGDRGRYEQYF.

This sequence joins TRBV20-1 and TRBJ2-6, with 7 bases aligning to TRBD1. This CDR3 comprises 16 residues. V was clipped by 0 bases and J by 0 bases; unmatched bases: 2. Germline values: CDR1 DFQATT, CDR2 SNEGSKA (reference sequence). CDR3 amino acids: CSARDRQGSGANVLTF. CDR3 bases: TGCAGTGCTAGAGATCGACAGGGCTCTGGGGCCAACGTCCTGACTTTC.

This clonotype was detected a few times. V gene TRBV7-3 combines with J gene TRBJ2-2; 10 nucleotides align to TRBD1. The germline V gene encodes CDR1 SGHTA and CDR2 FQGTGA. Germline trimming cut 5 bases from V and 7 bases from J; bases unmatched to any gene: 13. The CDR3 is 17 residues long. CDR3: CASSRRPGTGAIGELFF. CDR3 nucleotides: TGTGCCAGCAGCCGTAGACCCGGGACAGGGGCGATCGGGGAGCTGTTTTTT. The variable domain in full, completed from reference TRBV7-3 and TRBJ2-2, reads GAGVSQTPSNKVTEKGKYVELRCDPISGHTALYWYRQSLGQGPEFLIYFQGTGAADDSGLPNDRFFAVRPEGSVSTLKIQRTERGDSAVYLCASSRRPGTGAIGELFFGEGSRLTVL.

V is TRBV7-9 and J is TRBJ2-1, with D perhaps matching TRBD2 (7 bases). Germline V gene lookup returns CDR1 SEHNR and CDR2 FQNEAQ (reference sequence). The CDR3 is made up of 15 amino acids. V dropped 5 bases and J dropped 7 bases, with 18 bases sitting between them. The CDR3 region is CASSPRGGGWNEQFF. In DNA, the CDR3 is TGTGCCAGCAGCCCGAGAGGGGGGGGTTGGAATGAGCAGTTCTTC.

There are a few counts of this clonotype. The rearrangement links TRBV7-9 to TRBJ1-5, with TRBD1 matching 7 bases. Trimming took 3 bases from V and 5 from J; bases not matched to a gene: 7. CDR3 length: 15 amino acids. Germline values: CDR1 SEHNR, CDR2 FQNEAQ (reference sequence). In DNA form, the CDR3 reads TGTGCCAGCAGCTTGGACACAGGGGAGTATCAGCCCCAGCATTTT. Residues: CASSLDTGEYQPQHF.

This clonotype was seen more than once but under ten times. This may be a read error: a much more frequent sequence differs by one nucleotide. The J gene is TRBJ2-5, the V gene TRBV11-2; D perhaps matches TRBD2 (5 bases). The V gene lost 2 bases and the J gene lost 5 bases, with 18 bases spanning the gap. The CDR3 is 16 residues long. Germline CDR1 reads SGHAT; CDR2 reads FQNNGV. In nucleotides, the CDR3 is TGTGCCAGCAGCTTACGGACCAGGACTCTCTCGGAGACCCAGTACTTC. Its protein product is CASSLRTRTLSETQYF. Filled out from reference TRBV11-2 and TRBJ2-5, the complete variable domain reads EAGVAQSPRYKIIEKRQSVAFWCNPISGHATLYWYQQILGQGPKLLIQFQNNGVVDDSQLPKDRFSAERLKGVDSTLKIQPAKLEDSAVYLCASSLRTRTLSETQYFGPGTRLLVL.

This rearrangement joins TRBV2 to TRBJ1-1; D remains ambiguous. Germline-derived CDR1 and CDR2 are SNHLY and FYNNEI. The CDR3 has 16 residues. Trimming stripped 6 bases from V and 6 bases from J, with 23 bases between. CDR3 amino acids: CASRRYVGRLWPEAFF. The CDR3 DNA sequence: TGTGCCAGCAGGCGTTATGTCGGCAGGCTTTGGCCTGAAGCTTTCTTT.

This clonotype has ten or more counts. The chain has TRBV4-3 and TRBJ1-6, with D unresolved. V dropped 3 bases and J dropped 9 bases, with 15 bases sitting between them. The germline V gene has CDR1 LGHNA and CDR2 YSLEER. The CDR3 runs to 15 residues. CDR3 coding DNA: TGCGCCAGCAGCCAGTATATCGGCAACGGTTCACCCCTCCACTTT. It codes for CASSQYIGNGSPLHF.

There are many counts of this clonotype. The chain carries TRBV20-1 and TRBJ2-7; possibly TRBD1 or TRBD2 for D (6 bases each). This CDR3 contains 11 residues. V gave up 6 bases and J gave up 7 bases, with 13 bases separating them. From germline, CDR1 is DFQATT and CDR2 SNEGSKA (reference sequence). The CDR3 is CSAPRGAEQYF. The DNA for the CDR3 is TGCAGTGCCCCTAGGGGGGCAGAGCAGTACTTC.

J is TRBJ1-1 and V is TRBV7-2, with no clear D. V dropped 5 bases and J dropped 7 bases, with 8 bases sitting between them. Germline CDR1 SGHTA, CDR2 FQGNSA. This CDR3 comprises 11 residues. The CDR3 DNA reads TGTGCCAGCAGCATATTCAATGAAGCTTTCTTT. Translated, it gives CASSIFNEAFF.

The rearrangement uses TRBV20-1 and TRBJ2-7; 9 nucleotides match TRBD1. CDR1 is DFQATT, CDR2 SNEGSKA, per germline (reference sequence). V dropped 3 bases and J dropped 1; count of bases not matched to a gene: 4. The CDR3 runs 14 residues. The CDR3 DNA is TGCAGTGCTAGTACCGGGACAGGGTCCTACGAGCAGTACTTC. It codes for CSASTGTGSYEQYF.

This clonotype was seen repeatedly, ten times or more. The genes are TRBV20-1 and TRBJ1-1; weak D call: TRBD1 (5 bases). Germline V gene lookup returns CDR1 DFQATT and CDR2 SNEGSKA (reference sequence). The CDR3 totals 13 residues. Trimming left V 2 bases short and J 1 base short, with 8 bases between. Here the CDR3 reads CSARLGGNTEAFF. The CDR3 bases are TGCAGTGCTAGACTGGGGGGGAACACTGAAGCTTTCTTT.

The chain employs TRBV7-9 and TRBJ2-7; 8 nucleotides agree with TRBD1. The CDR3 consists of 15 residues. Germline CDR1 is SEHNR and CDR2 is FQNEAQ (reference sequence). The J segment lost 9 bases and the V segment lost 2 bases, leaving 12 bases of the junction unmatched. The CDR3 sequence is CASSLSDREIIVQYF. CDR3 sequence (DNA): TGTGCCAGCAGCTTATCGGACAGGGAAATTATCGTGCAGTACTTC.

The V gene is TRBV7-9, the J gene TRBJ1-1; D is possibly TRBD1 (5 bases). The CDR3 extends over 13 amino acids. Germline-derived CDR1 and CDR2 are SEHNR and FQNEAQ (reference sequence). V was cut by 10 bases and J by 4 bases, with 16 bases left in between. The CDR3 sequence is CATQAGGPTEAFF. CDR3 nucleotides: TGTGCCACTCAAGCGGGGGGACCCACTGAAGCTTTCTTT.

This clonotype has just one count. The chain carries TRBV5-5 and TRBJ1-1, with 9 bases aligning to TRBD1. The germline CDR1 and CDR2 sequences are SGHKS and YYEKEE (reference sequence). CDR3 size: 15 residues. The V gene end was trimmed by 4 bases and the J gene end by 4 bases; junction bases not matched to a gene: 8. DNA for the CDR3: TGTGCCAGCAGCCGGGGACAGGGTTTTGCCACTGAAGCTTTCTTT. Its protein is CASSRGQGFATEAFF.

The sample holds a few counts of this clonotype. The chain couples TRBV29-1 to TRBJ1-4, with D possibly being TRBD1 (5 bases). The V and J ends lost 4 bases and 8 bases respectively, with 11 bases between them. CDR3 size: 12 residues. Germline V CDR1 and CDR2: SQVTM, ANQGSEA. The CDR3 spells CSVGYRGEKLFF. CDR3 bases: TGCAGCGTTGGGTATCGGGGGGAAAAACTGTTTTTT.

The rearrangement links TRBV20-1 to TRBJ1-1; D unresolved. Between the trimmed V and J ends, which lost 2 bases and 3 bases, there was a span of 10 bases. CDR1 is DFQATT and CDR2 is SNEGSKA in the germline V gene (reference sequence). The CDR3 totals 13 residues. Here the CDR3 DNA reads TGCAGTGCTAGAATCACCCTGGACACTGAAGCTTTCTTT. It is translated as CSARITLDTEAFF.

As DNA, the CDR3 is TGTGCCAGCCCCGGGACAGCCCGCAATCAGCCCCAGCATTTT. It translates to CASPGTARNQPQHF. The rearrangement links TRBV2 to TRBJ1-5; 7 bases map to TRBD1. The CDR3 sequence is 14 residues long. The V gene end was trimmed by 8 bases and the J gene end by 2 bases; junction bases not matched to a gene: 6. Germline V gene data show CDR1 as SNHLY and CDR2 as FYNNEI.

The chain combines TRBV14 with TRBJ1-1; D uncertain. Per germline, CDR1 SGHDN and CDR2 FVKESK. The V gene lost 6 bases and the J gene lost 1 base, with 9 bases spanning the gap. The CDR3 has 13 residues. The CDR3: CASSNGRNTEAFF. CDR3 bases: TGTGCCAGCAGTAACGGCAGGAACACTGAAGCTTTCTTT.

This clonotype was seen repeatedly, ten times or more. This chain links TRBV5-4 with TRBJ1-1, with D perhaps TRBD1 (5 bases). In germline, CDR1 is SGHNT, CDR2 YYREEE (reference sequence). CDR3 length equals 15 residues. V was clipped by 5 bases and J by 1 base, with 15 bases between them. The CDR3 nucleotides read TGTGCCAGCAGACGAATGACAGCGGAGAACACTGAAGCTTTCTTT. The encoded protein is CASRRMTAENTEAFF.

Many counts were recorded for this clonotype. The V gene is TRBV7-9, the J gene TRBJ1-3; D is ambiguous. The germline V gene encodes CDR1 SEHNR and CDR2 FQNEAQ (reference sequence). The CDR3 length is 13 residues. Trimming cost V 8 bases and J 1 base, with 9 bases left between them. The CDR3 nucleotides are TGTGCCAGCGGTTCGGGGTCTGGAAACACCATATATTTT. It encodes CASGSGSGNTIYF.

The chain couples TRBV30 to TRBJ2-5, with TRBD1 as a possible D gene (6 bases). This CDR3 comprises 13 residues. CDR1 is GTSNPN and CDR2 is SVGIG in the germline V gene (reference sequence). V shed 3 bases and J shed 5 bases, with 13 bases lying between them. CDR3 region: CAWRETGVETQYF. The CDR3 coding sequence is TGTGCCTGGAGGGAGACAGGCGTGGAGACCCAGTACTTC.

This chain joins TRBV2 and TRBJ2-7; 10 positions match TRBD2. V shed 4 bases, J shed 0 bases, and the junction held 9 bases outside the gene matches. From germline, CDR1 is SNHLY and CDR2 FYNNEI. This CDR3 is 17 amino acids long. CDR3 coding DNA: TGTGCCAGCAGTGCGAGCGGGAGGGCCCAGAGCTCCTACGAGCAGTACTTC. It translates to CASSASGRAQSSYEQYF.

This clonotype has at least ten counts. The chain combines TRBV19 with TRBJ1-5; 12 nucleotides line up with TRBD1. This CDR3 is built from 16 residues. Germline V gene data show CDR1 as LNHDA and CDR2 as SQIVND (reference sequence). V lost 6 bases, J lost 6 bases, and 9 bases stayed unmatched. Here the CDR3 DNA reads TGTGCCAGTAGAACCGGGACAGGGGGCTATAGTCAGCCCCAGCATTTT. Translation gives CASRTGTGGYSQPQHF.